This T cell receptor (beta chain) was captured in a study of cytomegalovirus exposure and HLA in healthy donors. Study-level results: Rarity held for most TCR sequences, but there were some public TCRs that occurred in many donors.

As to this clone: What it recognizes is unknown.

Repertoires were generated with immunoSEQ multiplex PCR, while TCRdb's copy carries only in-frame clones and drops some. The repertoire holds some 160,000 clones, with approximately 89% as singletons. Germline V CDR1 and CDR2: SGHRS, YFSETQ. V was pared by 0 bases and J by 7 bases, with 14 bases of the junction left unmatched. CDR3 length: 17 amino acids. This sequence joins TRBV5-1 and TRBJ2-7; 9 positions agree with TRBD2. The specimen was PBMCs. The source of this sequence is a man aged 18 to 30 in good health and CMV-seronegative. The CDR3 reads CASSLAEGGGRAEEQYV. CDR3 nucleotides: TGCGCCAGCAGCTTGGCCGAAGGGGGCGGGAGGGCCGAAGAGCAGTACGTC.